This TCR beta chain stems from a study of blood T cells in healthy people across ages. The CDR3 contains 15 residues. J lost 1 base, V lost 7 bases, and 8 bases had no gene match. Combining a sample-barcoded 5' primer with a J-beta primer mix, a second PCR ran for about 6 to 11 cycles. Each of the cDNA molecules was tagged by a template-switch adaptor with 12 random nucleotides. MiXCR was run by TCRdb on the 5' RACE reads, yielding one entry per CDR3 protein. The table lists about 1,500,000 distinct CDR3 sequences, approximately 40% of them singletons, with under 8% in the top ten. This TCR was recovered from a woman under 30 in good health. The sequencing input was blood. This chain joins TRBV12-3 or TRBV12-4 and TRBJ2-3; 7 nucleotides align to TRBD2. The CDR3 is CASTRSGLRTDTQYF. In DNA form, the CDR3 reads TGTGCCAGCACCAGGTCGGGACTACGCACAGATACGCAGTATTTT.